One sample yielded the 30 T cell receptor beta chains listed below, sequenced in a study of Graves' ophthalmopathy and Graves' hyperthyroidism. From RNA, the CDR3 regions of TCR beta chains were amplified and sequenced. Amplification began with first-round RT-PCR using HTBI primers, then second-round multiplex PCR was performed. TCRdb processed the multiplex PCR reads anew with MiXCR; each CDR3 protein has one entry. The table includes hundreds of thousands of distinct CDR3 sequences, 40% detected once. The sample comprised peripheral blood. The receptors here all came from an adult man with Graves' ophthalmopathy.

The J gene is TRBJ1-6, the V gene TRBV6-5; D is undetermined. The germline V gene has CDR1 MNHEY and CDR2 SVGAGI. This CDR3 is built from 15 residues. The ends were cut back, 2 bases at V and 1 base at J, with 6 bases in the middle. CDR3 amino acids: CASSYEWSYNSPLHF. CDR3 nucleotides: TGTGCCAGCAGTTACGAGTGGTCCTATAATTCACCCCTCCACTTT.

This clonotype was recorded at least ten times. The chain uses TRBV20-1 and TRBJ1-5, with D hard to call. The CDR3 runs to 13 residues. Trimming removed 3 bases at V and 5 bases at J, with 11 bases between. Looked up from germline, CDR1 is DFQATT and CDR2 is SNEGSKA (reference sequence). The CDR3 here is CSASPREYQPQHF. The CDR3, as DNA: TGCAGTGCTAGCCCAAGGGAGTATCAGCCCCAGCATTTT.

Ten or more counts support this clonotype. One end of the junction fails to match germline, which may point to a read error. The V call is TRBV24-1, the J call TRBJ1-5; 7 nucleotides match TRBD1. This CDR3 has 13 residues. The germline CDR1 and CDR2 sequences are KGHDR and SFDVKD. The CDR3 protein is CASSGLGGQPQHF. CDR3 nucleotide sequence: TGTGCCAGCAGTGGTTTAGGGGGCCAGCCCCAGCATTTT.

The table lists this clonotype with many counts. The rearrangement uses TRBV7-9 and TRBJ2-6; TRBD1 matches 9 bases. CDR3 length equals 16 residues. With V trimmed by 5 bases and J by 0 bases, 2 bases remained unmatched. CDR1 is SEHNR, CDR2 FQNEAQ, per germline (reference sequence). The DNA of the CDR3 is TGTGCCAGCAGCCCGGGACAGGGCTCTGGGGCCAACGTCCTGACTTTC. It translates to CASSPGQGSGANVLTF.

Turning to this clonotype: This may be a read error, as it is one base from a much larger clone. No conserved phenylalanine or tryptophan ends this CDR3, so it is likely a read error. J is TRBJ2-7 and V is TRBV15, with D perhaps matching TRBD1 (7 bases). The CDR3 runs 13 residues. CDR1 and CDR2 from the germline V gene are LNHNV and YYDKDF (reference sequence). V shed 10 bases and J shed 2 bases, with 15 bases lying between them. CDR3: CARGDREAYEQYL. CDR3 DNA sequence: TGTGCCAGGGGGGACAGAGAAGCCTACGAGCAGTACCTC.

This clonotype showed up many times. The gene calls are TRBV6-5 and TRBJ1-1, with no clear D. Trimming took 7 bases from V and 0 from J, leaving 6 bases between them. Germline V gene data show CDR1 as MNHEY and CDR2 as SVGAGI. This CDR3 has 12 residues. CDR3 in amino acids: CASIGMNTEAFF. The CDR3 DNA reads TGTGCCAGCATCGGGATGAACACTGAAGCTTTCTTT.

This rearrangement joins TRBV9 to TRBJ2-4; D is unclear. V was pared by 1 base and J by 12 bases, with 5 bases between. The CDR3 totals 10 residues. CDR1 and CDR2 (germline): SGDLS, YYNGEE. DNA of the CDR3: TGTGCCAGCAGCGTAACGGCTCAGTACTTC. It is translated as CASSVTAQYF.

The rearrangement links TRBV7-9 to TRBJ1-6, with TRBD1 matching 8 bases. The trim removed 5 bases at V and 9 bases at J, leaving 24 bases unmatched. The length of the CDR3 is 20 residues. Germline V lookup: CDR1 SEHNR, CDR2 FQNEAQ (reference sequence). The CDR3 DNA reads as TGTGCCAGCAGCCCATCTTGGCCACCAGAACAGGGGGTTGGTGGTTCACCCCTCCACTTT. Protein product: CASSPSWPPEQGVGGSPLHF.

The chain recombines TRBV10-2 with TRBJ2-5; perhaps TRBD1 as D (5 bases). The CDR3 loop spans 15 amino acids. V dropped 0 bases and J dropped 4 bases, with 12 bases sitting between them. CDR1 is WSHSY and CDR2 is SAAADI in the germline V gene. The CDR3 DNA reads TGCGCCAGCAGTGAGTCAGGGGTGAAGGGAGAGACCCAGTACTTC. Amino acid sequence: CASSESGVKGETQYF.

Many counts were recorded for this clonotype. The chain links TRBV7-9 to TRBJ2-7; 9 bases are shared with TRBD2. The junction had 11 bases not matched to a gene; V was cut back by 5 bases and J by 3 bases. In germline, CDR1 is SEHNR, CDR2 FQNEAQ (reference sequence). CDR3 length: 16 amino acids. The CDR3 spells CASSRLAGGQDYEQYF. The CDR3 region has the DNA TGTGCCAGCAGCCGCCTTGCGGGGGGGCAAGACTACGAGCAGTACTTC.

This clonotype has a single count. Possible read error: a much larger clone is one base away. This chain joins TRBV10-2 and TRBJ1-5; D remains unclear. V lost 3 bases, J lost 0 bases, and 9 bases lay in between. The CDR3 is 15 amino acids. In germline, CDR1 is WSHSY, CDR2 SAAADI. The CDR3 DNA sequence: TGCGCCAGCAGTGAAGCAGCCCATAGCAATCAGCCCCAGCATTTT. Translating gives CASSEAAHSNQPQHF.

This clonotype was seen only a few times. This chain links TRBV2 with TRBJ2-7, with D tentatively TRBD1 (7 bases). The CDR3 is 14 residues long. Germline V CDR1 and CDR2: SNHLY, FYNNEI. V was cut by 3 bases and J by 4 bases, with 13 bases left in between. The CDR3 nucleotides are TGTGCCAGCAGTGATGGAGGGGGCGATTACGAGCAGTACTTC. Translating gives CASSDGGGDYEQYF.

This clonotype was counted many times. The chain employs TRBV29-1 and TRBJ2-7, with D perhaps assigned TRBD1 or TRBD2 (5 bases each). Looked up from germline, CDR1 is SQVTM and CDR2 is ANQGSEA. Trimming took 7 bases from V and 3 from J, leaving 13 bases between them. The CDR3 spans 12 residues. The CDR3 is CSAGQGNYEQYF. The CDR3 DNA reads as TGCAGCGCGGGGCAGGGAAACTACGAGCAGTACTTC.

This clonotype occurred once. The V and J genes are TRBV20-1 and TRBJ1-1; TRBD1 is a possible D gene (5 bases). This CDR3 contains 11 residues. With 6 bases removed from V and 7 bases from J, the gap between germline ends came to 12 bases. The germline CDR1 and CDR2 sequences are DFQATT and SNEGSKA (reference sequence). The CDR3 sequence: CSARDQLEAFF. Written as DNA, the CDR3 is TGCAGTGCCCGGGACCAACTTGAAGCTTTCTTT.

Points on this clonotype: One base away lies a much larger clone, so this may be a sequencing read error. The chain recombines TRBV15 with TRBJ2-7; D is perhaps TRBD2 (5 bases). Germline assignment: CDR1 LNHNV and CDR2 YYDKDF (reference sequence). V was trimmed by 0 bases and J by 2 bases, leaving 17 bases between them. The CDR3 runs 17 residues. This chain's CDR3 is CATSREKTGWTPYEQYF. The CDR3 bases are TGTGCCACCAGCAGAGAGAAGACGGGGTGGACCCCCTACGAGCAGTACTTC.

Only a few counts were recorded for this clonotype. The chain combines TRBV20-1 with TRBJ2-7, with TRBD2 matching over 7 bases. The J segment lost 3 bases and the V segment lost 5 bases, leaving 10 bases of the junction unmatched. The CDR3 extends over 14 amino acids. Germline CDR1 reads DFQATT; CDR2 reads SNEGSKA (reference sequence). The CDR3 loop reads CSAWAREGDYEQYF. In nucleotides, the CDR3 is TGCAGTGCTTGGGCCAGGGAGGGAGACTACGAGCAGTACTTC.

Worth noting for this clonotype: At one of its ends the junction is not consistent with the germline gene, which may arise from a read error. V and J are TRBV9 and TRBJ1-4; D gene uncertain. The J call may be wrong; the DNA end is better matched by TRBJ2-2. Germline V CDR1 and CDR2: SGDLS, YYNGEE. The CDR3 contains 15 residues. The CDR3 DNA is TGTGCCAGCAACGTAGGATCAGAAAACACCGGGGAGCTGTTTTTT. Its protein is CASNVGSENTGELFF.

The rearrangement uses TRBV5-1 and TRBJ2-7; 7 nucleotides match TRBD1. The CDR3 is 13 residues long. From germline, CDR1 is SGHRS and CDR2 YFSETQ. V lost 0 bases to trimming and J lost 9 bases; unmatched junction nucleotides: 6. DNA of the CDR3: TGCGCCAGCAGCTTGGCCGGCAGGGGGACGCAGTACTTC. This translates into CASSLAGRGTQYF.

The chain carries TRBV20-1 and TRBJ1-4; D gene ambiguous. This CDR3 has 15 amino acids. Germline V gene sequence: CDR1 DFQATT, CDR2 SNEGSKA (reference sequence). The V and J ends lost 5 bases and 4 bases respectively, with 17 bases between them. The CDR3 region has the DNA TGCAGTGCTCCCTGGGCGGCGGTGGGTAATGAAAAACTGTTTTTT. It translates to CSAPWAAVGNEKLFF.

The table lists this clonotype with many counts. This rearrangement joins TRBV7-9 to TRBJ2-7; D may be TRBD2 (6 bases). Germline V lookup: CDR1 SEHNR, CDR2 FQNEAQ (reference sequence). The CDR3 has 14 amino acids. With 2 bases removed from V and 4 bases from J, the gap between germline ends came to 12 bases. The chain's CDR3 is CASSLLYGSYEQYF. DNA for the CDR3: TGTGCCAGCAGCTTATTGTACGGGAGTTACGAGCAGTACTTC.

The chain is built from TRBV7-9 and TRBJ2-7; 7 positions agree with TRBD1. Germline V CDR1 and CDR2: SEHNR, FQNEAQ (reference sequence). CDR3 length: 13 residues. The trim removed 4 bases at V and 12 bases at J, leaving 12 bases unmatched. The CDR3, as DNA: TGTGCCAGCAGCTCCACCGTAAGGGGGCTTCGGTACTTC. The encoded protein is CASSSTVRGLRYF.

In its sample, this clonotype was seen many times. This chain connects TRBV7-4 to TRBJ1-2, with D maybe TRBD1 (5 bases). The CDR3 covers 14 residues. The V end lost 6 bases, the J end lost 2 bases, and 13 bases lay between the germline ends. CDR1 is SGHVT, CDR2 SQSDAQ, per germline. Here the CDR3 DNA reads TGTGCCAGCAGTGGGGCGGGACGGAACTATGGCTACACCTTC. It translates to CASSGAGRNYGYTF.

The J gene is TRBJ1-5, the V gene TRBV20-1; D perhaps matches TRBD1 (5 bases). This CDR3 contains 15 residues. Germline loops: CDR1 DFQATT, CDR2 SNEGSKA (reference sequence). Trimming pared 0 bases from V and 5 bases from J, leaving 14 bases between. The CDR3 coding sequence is TGCAGTGCTAGAGATTCTCGGGACTTAGATCAGCCCCAGCATTTT. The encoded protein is CSARDSRDLDQPQHF.

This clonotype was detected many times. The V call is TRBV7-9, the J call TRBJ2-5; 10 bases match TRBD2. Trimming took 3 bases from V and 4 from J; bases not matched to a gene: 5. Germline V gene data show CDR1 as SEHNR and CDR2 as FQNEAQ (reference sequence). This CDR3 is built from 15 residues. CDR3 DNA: TGTGCCAGCAGCTTTCTAGCGGGAGAGAGAGAGACCCAGTACTTC. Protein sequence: CASSFLAGERETQYF.

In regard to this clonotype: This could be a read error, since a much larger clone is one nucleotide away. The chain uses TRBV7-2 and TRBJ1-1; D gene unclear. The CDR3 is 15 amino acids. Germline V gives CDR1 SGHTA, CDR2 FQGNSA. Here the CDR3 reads CASSPRLFQNSEAFF. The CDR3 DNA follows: TGTGCCAGCAGCCCGCGACTCTTTCAGAACTCTGAAGCTTTCTTT.

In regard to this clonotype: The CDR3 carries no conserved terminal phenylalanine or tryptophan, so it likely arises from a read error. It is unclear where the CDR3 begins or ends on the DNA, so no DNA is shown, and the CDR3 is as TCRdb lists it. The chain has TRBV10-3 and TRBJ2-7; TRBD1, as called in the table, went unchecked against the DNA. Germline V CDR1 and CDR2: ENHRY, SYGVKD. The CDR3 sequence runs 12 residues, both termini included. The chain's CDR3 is CAITNSVTGGCL.

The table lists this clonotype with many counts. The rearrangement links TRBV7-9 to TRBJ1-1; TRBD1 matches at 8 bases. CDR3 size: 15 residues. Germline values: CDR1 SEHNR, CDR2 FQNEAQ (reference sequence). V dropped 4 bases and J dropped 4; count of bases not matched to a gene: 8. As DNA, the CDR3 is TGTGCCAGCAGCTCAATACAGGGGGGAGCCACTGAAGCTTTCTTT. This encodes CASSSIQGGATEAFF.

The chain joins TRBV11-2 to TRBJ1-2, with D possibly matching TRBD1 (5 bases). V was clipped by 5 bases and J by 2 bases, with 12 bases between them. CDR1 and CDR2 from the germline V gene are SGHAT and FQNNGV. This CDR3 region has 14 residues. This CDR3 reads CASSQIDRNYGYTF. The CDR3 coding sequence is TGTGCCAGCAGCCAGATAGACAGAAACTATGGCTACACCTTC.

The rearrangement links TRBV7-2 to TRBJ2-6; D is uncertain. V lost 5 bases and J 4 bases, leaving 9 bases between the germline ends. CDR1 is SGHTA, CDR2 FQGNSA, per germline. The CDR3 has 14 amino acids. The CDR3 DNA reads TGTGCCAGCAGCCGTACACAGGGGGCCAACGTCCTGACTTTC. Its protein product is CASSRTQGANVLTF.

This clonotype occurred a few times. The CDR3 is CASSPGGGGSIQETQYF. The CDR3 DNA reads TGTGCCAGCAGCCCTGGGGGCGGGGGATCGATTCAAGAGACCCAGTACTTC. This rearrangement joins TRBV7-9 to TRBJ2-5, with a weak D call TRBD2 (7 bases). This CDR3 region has 17 residues. Trimming stripped 5 bases from V and 2 bases from J, with 21 bases between. Looked up from germline, CDR1 is SEHNR and CDR2 is FQNEAQ (reference sequence).